Presented here are 26 T cell receptor beta chains from one specimen sequenced in a study of metastatic and nonmetastatic thyroid tumors. Through MiXCR, TCRdb re-clonotyped the PCR reads. The sample yields about 92,000 clones, under 15% seen once. All patients were untreated before thyroid surgery. Sequencing input: blood. These receptors were obtained from a female donor with papillary thyroid cancer or a benign thyroid nodule (not recorded which). Some clones in this sample may be carry-over from other donors' samples.

This clone has at least ten counts. V and J are TRBV24-1 and TRBJ2-1; TRBD2 is a possible D gene (7 bases). Trimming left V 5 bases short and J 9 bases short, with 16 bases between. Germline CDR1 KGHDR, CDR2 SFDVKD. The CDR3 extends over 14 amino acids. In nucleotides, the CDR3 is TGTGCCACCAGTGCCGCTGGGGGGGCTCGTGAGCAGTTCTTC. Protein sequence: CATSAAGGAREQFF.

This clone was observed many times. The chain is built from TRBV11-2 and TRBJ2-1; D is ambiguous. Trimming removed 1 base from V and 9 bases from J, with 13 bases in between. Germline CDR1 SGHAT, CDR2 FQNNGV. The CDR3 is 14 amino acids. CDR3 coding DNA: TGTGCCAGCAGCTTAGCTTTGGGTCTGGGTGAGCAGTTCTTC. This sequence encodes CASSLALGLGEQFF.

This clone was picked up a small number of times. This rearrangement joins TRBV2 to TRBJ2-5; 8 bases map to TRBD1. Unmatched junction bases numbered 9, after V lost 7 bases and J lost 5 bases. This CDR3 has 14 amino acids. The germline gives CDR1 SNHLY, CDR2 FYNNEI. In DNA, the CDR3 is TGTGCCAGCAAGTTGGACAGGGATGGGGAGACCCAGTACTTC. Its protein product is CASKLDRDGETQYF.

Ten or more counts support this clone. This chain links TRBV6-2 or TRBV6-3 with TRBJ1-2; 9 positions match TRBD1. The ends lost 5 bases at V and 2 bases at J; junction bases unmatched: 6. The CDR3 length is 15 residues. The germline gives CDR1 MNHEY, CDR2 SVGEGT. CDR3 bases: TGTGCCAGCAGTAAACCGGGACAGGGAAACTATGGCTACACCTTC. It translates to CASSKPGQGNYGYTF.

Concerning this clone itself: A much larger clone differs by one base, so this may be a read error. No DNA is shown, since the ends of the CDR3 on it are uncertain; the CDR3 is the one TCRdb lists. This rearrangement joins TRBV28 to TRBJ2-3. The germline CDR1 and CDR2 sequences are MDHEN and SYDVKM. The CDR3 numbers 12 amino acids, ends counted. The CDR3 sequence is CASILGSDTQYF.

This clone was seen ten or more times. V usage is TRBV15 and J usage is TRBJ2-5, with 11 bases that match TRBD2. Germline lookup yields CDR1 LNHNV and CDR2 YYDKDF (reference sequence). After removal of 5 bases from V and 2 bases from J, the junction contained 4 bases not matched to a gene. This CDR3 region has 15 residues. In DNA form, the CDR3 reads TGTGCCACCAGCCAACTAGCGGGGGCACAAGAGACCCAGTACTTC. It is translated as CATSQLAGAQETQYF.

This clone was recorded many times. The chain uses TRBV6-1 and TRBJ1-1; weak D call: TRBD1 (5 bases). The CDR3 is 14 amino acids. The germline V gene has CDR1 MNHNS and CDR2 SASEGT. Trimming shortened V by 8 bases and J by 5 bases, and 18 bases separated the two germline ends. This CDR3 reads CASANSGGGTEAFF. The CDR3 DNA follows: TGTGCCAGCGCGAACTCGGGGGGGGGTACTGAAGCTTTCTTT.

This clone occurred a few times. This may be a read error: a much more frequent sequence differs by one nucleotide. V and J are TRBV18 and TRBJ2-3; TRBD2 agrees at 12 bases. Germline lookup yields CDR1 KGHSH and CDR2 LQKENI. The J segment lost 2 bases and the V segment lost 8 bases, leaving 20 bases of the junction unmatched. This CDR3 is 20 amino acids long. CDR3 sequence: CASSHLRRLAGAQPTDTQYF. In nucleotides, the CDR3 is TGTGCCAGCAGCCACCTCCGCCGACTAGCGGGGGCGCAACCCACAGATACGCAGTATTTT.

This clone was counted many times. This sequence joins TRBV28 and TRBJ1-1, with D tentatively TRBD1 (5 bases). The V end was cut by 3 bases, the J end by 10 bases, with 15 bases between. Germline lookup yields CDR1 MDHEN and CDR2 SYDVKM. The CDR3 is 13 residues long. CDR3 coding DNA: TGTGCCAGCAGTTTTCGGCTGGGGGACTCAGCTTTCTTT. It specifies CASSFRLGDSAFF.

On this clone: Mismatch with germline at one junction end may stem from a read error. The rearrangement links TRBV9 to TRBJ2-7; the D is unclear. The length of the CDR3 is 13 residues. The V gene's germline CDR1 is SGDLS and CDR2 YYNGEE. The CDR3 DNA reads as TGTGCCAGCGGCGTAGTGGATTCATACGAGCAGTACTTC. Translated: CASGVVDSYEQYF.

Ten or more counts support this clone. V usage is TRBV28 and J usage is TRBJ2-5, with 12 nucleotides matching TRBD2. CDR3 length: 14 amino acids. Germline V gene sequence: CDR1 MDHEN, CDR2 SYDVKM. J was trimmed by 5 bases and V by 7 bases; bases with no gene match: 5. Here the CDR3 DNA reads TGTGCCAGCAAACTAGCGGGAGGCACGGAGACCCAGTACTTC. This gives the protein CASKLAGGTETQYF.

The rearrangement links TRBV11-2 to TRBJ2-7; weak D call: TRBD1 (5 bases). Between the trimmed V and J ends, which lost 2 bases and 3 bases, there was a span of 14 bases. The CDR3 length is 15 residues. Germline values: CDR1 SGHAT, CDR2 FQNNGV. CDR3 sequence: CASSLYPDTYYEQYF. The CDR3 DNA is TGTGCCAGCAGCTTATATCCGGACACTTACTACGAGCAGTACTTC.

This clone was seen at least ten times. The chain is built from TRBV11-3 and TRBJ1-1; D remains unclear. The CDR3 covers 12 residues. V was cut by 4 bases and J by 1 base, with 4 bases left in between. Germline V gives CDR1 SGHNT, CDR2 YENEEA. The CDR3 sequence is CASSSGNTEAFF. In DNA form, the CDR3 reads TGTGCCAGCAGCTCGGGGAACACTGAAGCTTTCTTT.

This clone was counted many times. The rearrangement uses TRBV28 and TRBJ1-6; TRBD1 is a possible D gene (5 bases). Per the germline V gene, CDR1 is MDHEN and CDR2 is SYDVKM. V lost 6 bases to trimming and J lost 4 bases, with 13 bases between them. CDR3 length equals 15 residues. CDR3 sequence: CASRGGTGYNSPLHF. The CDR3 coding sequence is TGTGCCAGCAGGGGGGGGACGGGATATAATTCACCCCTCCACTTT.

This clone was observed many times. The chain employs TRBV10-3 and TRBJ2-7, with D possibly being TRBD1 (6 bases). Germline V lookup: CDR1 ENHRY, CDR2 SYGVKD. The CDR3 sequence is 15 residues long. Between the trimmed V and J ends, which lost 0 bases and 12 bases, there was a span of 21 bases. CDR3 amino acids: CAISESFGSPGEGYF. CDR3 bases: TGTGCCATCAGTGAGTCGTTCGGGTCGCCAGGGGAAGGGTACTTC.

In its sample, this clone was seen many times. The genes are TRBV30 and TRBJ1-1, with TRBD1 as a possible D gene (6 bases). CDR3 length: 16 residues. Germline V lookup: CDR1 GTSNPN, CDR2 SVGIG (reference sequence). Trimming shortened V by 2 bases and J by 2 bases, and 18 bases separated the two germline ends. In DNA, the CDR3 is TGTGCCTGGAGTCGAGCAGGGAGGGGGTTTAACACTGAAGCTTTCTTT. It encodes CAWSRAGRGFNTEAFF.

This clone was detected ten times or more. This chain joins TRBV27 and TRBJ2-3; 15 nucleotides align to TRBD2. Losses at the gene ends were 3 bases for V and 10 bases for J; bases not matched to a gene: 17. The CDR3 spans 19 residues. Germline CDR1 reads MNHEY; CDR2 reads SMNVEV (reference sequence). CDR3 region: CASSFLGLAGGPRGFAQYF. The CDR3, as DNA: TGTGCCAGCAGTTTCCTCGGACTAGCGGGGGGGCCTCGGGGATTTGCGCAGTATTTT.

This clone turned up a few times. Without the conserved terminal phenylalanine or tryptophan, this CDR3 likely stems from a read error. The chain recombines TRBV27 with TRBJ1-6; D is unclear. This CDR3 comprises 14 residues. The germline CDR1 and CDR2 sequences are MNHEY and SMNVEV (reference sequence). Here the CDR3 reads CSSTTERRDSPLHL. The CDR3 DNA is TGTTCCAGCACCACGGAAAGGAGGGATTCACCCCTCCACCTT.

There are many counts of this clone. The chain is built from TRBV24-1 and TRBJ1-1; 7 nucleotides align to TRBD1. The CDR3 spans 17 residues. V lost 0 bases, J lost 0 bases, and 6 bases stayed unmatched. Germline CDR1 and CDR2: KGHDR and SFDVKD. DNA of the CDR3: TGTGCCACCAGTGATTTGCTAAGGGACAGCGTGAACACTGAAGCTTTCTTT. Protein: CATSDLLRDSVNTEAFF.

There are many counts of this clone. The CDR3 coding sequence is TGTGCCAGCAGTTATAACGCGGGTGAGCAGTTCTTC. Translating gives CASSYNAGEQFF. The chain combines TRBV3-1 with TRBJ2-1; possible D gene TRBD2, 5 bases. V lost 6 bases and J lost 9, with 12 bases in between. Germline-derived CDR1 and CDR2 are LGHDT and YNNKEL (reference sequence). The CDR3 is 12 residues long.

The sample holds a few counts of this clone. A much bigger clone sits one base away, suggesting this may be a read error. The chain joins TRBV6-1 to TRBJ2-5; D gene uncertain. The CDR3 has 16 residues. Germline V gene sequence: CDR1 MNHNS, CDR2 SASEGT. As DNA, the CDR3 is TGTGCCAGCAGGCACGGGTCCGCGGCCCTACAAGAGACCCATTACTTC. Translating it yields CASRHGSAALQETHYF.

The J gene is TRBJ1-6, the V gene TRBV30; D is possibly TRBD1 (5 bases). This CDR3 region has 13 residues. Germline lookup yields CDR1 GTSNPN and CDR2 SVGIG (reference sequence). V was trimmed by 2 bases and J by 9 bases, leaving 11 bases between them. CDR3 sequence: CAWSWGGSSPLHF. The CDR3 DNA is TGTGCCTGGAGTTGGGGCGGATCTTCACCCCTCCACTTT.

This clone showed up many times. The chain joins TRBV11-1 to TRBJ1-1; 8 nucleotides align to TRBD1. The J segment lost 2 bases and the V segment lost 6 bases, leaving 14 bases of the junction unmatched. Germline V gene data show CDR1 as SGHAT and CDR2 as FQDESV (reference sequence). The CDR3 has 17 residues. CDR3 sequence: CASRRGAGGFLNTEAFF. The CDR3 coding sequence is TGTGCCAGCAGAAGGGGGGCAGGGGGCTTTCTAAACACTGAAGCTTTCTTT.

This clone was recorded at least ten times. An end of the junction differs from the germline gene, which may be a read error. The chain employs TRBV6-5 and TRBJ2-7, with D unresolved. The CDR3 contains 15 residues. In germline, CDR1 is MNHEY, CDR2 SVGAGI. The CDR3 spells CVSSYSAGSTYEQYF. DNA of the CDR3: TGTGTCAGCAGTTACTCCGCAGGTTCTACCTACGAGCAGTACTTC.

By sample share, this clone is medium-sized. The same CDR3 arises from other DNA sequences in this sample as well. The rearrangement joins TRBV7-9 to TRBJ2-7; D not resolved. Germline values: CDR1 SEHNR, CDR2 FQNEAQ (reference sequence). V lost 1 base and J lost 5, with 3 bases in between. The CDR3 totals 11 residues. The CDR3 region is CASSLGDEQYF. As DNA, the CDR3 is TGTGCCAGCAGCTTAGGTGACGAGCAGTACTTC.

This clone was found a few times. A much bigger clone sits one base away, suggesting this may be a read error. Other DNA sequences of this sample code for an identical CDR3. The chain carries TRBV20-1 and TRBJ2-2; a possible D gene is TRBD1 (5 bases). The CDR3 has 14 amino acids. The germline gives CDR1 DFQATT, CDR2 SNEGSKA (reference sequence). CDR3 bases: TGCAGTGCTGCAGACAGAAAGAACACCGGTGAGCTGTTTTTT. This translates into CSAADRKNTGELFF.